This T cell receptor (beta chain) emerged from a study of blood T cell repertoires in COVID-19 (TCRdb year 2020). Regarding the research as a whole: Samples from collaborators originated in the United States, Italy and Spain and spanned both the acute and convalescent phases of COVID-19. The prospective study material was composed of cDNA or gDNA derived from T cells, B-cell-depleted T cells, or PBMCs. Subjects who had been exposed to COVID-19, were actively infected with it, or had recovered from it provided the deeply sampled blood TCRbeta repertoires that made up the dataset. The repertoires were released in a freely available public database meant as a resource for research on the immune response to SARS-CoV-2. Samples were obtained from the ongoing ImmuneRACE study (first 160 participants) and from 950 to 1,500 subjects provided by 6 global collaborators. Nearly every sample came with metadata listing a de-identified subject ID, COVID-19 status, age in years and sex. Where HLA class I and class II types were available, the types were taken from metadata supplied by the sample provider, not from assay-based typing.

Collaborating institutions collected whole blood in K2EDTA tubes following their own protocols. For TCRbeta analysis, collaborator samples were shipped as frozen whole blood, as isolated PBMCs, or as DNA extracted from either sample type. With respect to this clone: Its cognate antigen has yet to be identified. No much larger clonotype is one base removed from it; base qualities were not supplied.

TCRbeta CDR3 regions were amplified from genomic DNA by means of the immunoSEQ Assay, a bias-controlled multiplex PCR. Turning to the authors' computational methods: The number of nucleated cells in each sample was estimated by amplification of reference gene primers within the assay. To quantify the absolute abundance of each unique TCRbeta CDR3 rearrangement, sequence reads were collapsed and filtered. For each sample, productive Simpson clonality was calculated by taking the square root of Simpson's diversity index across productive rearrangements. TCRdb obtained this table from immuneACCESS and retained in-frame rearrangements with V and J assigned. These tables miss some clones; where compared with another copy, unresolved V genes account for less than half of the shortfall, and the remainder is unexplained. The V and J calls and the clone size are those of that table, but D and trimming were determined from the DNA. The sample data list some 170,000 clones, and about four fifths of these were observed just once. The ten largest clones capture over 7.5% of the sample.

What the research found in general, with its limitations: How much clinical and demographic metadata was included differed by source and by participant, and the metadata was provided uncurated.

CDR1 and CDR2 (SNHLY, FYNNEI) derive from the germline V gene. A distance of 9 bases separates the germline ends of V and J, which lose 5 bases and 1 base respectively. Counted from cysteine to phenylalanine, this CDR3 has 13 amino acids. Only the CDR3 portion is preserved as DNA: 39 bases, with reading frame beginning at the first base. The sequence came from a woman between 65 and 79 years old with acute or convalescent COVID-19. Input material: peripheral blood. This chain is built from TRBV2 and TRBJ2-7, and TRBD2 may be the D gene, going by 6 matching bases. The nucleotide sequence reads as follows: TGTGCCAGCAGTCCGGCGGGGTCCTACGAGCAGTACTTC. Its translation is CASSPAGSYEQYF.